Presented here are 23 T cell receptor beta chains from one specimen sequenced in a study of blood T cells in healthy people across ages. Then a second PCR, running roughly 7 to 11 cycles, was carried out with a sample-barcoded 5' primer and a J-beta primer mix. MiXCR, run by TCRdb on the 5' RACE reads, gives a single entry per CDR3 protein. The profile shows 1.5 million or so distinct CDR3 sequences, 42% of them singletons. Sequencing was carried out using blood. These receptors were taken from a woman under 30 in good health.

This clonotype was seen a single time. CDR3 nucleotide sequence: TGTGCCAGCAGCACCCAGGATAGGGGATCCTACGAGCAGTACTTC. This translates into CASSTQDRGSYEQYF. This rearrangement joins TRBV6-5 to TRBJ2-4, with D perhaps matching TRBD1 (5 bases). The end of the DNA fits TRBJ2-7 better, so the J call may be wrong. The CDR3 has 15 amino acids. CDR1 and CDR2 from the germline V gene are MNHEY and SVGAGI.

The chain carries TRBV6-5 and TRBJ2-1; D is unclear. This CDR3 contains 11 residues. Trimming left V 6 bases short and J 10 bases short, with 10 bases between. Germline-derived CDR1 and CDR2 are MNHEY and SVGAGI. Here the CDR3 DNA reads TGTGCCAGCAGAGACTCCATAGAGCAGTTCTTC. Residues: CASRDSIEQFF.

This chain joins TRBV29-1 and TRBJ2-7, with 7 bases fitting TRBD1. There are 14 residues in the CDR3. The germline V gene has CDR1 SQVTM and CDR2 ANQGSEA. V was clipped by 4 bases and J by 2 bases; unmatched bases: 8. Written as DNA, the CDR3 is TGCAGCGTTGTCGACAGGGAAAACCCCTACGAGCAGTACTTC. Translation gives CSVVDRENPYEQYF.

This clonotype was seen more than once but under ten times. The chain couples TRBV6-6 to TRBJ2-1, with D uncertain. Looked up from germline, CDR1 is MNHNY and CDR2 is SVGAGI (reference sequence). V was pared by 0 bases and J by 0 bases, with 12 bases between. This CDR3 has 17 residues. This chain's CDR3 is CASSYSPQSNSYNEQFF. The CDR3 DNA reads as TGTGCCAGCAGTTACTCCCCTCAGAGCAACTCCTACAATGAGCAGTTCTTC.

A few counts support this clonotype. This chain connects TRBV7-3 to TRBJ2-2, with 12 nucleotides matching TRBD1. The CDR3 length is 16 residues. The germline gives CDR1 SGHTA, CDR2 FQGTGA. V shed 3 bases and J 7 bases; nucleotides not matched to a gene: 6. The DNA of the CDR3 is TGTGCCAGCAGCTTCTCCGGGACAGGGGGCGGCGGGGAGCTGTTTTTT. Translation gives CASSFSGTGGGGELFF.

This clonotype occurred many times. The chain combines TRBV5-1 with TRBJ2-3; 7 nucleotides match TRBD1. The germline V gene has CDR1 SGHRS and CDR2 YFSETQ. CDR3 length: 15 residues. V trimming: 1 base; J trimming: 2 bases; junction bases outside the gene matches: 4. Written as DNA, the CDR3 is TGCGCCAGCAGCTTGCCGACAGGGAACACAGATACGCAGTATTTT. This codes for CASSLPTGNTDTQYF.

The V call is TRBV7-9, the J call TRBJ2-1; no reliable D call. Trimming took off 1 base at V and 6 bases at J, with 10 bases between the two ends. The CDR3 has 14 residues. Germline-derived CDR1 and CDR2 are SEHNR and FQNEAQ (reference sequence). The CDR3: CASSLGGSLNEQFF. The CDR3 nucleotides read TGTGCCAGCAGCTTAGGAGGCAGTCTCAATGAGCAGTTCTTC.

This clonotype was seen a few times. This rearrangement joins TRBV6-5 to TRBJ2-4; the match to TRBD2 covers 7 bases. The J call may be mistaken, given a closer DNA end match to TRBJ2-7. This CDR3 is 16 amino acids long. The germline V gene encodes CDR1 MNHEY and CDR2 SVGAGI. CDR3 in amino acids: CASSRTATSISYEQYF. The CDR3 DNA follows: TGTGCCAGCAGCCGGACCGCGACTAGCATTAGCTACGAGCAGTACTTC.

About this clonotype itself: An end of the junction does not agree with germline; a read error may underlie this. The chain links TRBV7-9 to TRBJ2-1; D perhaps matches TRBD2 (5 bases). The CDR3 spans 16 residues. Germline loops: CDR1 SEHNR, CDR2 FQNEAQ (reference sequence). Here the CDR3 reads CACSLVSGVGYNEQFF. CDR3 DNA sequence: TGTGCCTGCAGCTTAGTTTCCGGGGTTGGCTACAATGAGCAGTTCTTC.

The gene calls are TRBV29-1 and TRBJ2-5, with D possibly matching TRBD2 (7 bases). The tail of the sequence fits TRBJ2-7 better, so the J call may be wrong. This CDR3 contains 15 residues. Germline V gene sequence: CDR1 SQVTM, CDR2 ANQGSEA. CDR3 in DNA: TGCAGCGTTGAAGGAGAGGGGGGGGCGAACTACGAGCAGTACTTC. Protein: CSVEGEGGANYEQYF.

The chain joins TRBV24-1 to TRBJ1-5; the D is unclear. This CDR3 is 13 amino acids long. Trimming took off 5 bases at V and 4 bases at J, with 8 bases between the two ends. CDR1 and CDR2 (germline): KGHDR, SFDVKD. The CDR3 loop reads CATSGAGNQPQHF. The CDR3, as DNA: TGTGCCACCAGTGGTGCCGGGAATCAGCCCCAGCATTTT.

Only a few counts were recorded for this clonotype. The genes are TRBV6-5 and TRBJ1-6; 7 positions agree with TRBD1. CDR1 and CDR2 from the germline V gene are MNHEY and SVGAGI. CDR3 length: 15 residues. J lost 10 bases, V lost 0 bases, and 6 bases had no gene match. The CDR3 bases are TGTGCCAGCAGTTACTCGAACAGGGGAGACTCACCCCTCCACTTT. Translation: CASSYSNRGDSPLHF.

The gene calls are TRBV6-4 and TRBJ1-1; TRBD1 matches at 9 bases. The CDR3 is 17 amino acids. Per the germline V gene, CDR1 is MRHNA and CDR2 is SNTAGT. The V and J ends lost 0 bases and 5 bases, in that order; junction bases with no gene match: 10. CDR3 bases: TGTGCCAGCAGTGACTCCGAACAGGGGGCGTGTGATACTGAAGCTTTCTTT. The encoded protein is CASSDSEQGACDTEAFF.

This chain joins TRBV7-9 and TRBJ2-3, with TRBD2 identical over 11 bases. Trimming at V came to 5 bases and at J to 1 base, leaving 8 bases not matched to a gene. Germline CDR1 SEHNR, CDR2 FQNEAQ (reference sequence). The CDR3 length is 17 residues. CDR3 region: CASSHALAGGRTDTQYF. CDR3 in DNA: TGTGCCAGCAGCCACGCCCTAGCGGGGGGCCGCACAGATACGCAGTATTTT.

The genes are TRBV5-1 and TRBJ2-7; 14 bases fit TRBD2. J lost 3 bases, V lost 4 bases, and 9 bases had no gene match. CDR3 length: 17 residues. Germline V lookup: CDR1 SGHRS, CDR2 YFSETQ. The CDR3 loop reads CASSVLPTSGGDYEQYF. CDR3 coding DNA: TGCGCCAGCAGCGTTCTACCGACTAGCGGGGGGGACTACGAGCAGTACTTC.

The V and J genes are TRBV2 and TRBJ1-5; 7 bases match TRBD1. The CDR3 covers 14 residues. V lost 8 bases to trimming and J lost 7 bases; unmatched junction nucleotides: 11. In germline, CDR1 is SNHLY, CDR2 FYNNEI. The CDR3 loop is CASRQTGARQPQHF. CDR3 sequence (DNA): TGTGCCAGCCGGCAAACAGGGGCCCGCCAGCCCCAGCATTTT.

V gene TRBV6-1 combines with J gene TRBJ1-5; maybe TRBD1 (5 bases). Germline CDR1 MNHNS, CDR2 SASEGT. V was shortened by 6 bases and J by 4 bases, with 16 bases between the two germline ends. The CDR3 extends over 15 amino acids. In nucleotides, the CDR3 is TGTGCCAGCAGAGACACCGGGGGTCCGAATCAGCCCCAGCATTTT. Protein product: CASRDTGGPNQPQHF.

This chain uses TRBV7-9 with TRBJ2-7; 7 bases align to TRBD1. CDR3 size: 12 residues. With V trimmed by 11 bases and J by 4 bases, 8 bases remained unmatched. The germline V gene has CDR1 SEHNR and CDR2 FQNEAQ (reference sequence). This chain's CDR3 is CAVPEGAYEQYF. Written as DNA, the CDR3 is TGTGCCGTCCCTGAGGGGGCTTACGAGCAGTACTTC.

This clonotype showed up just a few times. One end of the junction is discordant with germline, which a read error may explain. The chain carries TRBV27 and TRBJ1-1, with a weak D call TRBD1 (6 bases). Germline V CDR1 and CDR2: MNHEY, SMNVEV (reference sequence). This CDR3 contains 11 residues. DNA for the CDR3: TGTGTCAGCGGGGGGCTACCTGAAGCTTTCTTT. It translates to CVSGGLPEAFF.

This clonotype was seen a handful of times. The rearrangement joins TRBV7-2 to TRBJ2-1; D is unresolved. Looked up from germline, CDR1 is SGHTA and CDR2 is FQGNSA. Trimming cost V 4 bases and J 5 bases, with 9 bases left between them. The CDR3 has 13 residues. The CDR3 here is CASSSLGDNEQFF. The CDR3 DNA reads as TGTGCCAGCAGCTCCCTGGGTGACAATGAGCAGTTCTTC.

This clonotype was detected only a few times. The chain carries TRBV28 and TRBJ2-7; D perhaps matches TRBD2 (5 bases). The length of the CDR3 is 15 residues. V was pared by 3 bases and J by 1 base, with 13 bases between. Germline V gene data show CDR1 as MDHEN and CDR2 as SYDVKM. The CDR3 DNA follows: TGTGCCAGCAGTTTTTTTAGCGATAGTTCCTACGAGCAGTACTTC. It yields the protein CASSFFSDSSYEQYF. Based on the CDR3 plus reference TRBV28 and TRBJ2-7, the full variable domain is DVKVTQSSRYLVKRTGEKVFLECVQDMDHENMFWYRQDPGLGLRLIYFSYDVKMKEKGDIPEGYSVSREKKERFSLILESASTNQTSMYLCASSFFSDSSYEQYFGPGTRLTVT.

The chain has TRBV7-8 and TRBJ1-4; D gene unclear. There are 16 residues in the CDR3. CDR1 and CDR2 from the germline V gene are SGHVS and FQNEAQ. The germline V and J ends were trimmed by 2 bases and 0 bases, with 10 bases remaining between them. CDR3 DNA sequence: TGTGCCAGCAGCTTAAATGCAGTCACAACTAATGAAAAACTGTTTTTT. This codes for CASSLNAVTTNEKLFF. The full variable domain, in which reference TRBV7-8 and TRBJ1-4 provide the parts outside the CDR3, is GAGVSQSPRYKVAKRGQDVALRCDPISGHVSLFWYQQALGQGPEFLTYFQNEAQLDKSGLPSDRFFAERPEGSVSTLKIQRTQQEDSAVYLCASSLNAVTTNEKLFFGSGTQLSVL.

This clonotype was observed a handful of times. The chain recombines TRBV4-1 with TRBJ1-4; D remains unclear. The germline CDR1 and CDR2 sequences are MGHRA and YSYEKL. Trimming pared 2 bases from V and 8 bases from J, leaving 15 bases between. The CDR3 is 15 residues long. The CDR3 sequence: CASSQTTGRGEKLFF. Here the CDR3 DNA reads TGCGCCAGCAGCCAAACCACCGGACGAGGGGAAAAACTGTTTTTT.